This is a list of T cell receptor beta chains from one sample in a study of HIV-infected patients and healthy controls. TCRdb reprocessed the 5' RACE reads with MiXCR, giving one entry per CDR3 protein. The repertoire holds around 15,000 distinct CDR3 sequences, with roughly 7.6% as singletons. Sequences were obtained from blood. The receptors derive from an adult in good health. Each CDR3 is given with its conserved first and last residue. A D gene is named only where the DNA matches it firmly. Not every row has a clone size; where given, it reads once, few, many or a size class.

v_gene	j_gene	d_gene	abundance	CDR3nt	CDR3aa
TRBV11-2	TRBJ2-4	TRBD2	many	TGTGCCAGCAGCTCATCCTCCACTAGCGGGAGTAACATTCAGTACTTC	CASSSSSTSGSNIQYF
TRBV10-3	TRBJ1-1	-	many	TGTGCCATCAGGAGGGACGGAAACACTGAAGCTTTCTTT	CAIRRDGNTEAFF
TRBV30	TRBJ2-7	-	many	TGTGCCTGGAGTGGTGGATTGGGTTACGAGCAGTACTTC	CAWSGGLGYEQYF
TRBV5-1	TRBJ2-5	-	few	TGCGCCAGCAGCTTGACCCCCCAGACCCCAGAGACCCAGTACTTC	CASSLTPQTPETQYF
TRBV4-1	TRBJ1-5	-	-	TGCACCAGCAGCCAAGATGACGAGATCAATCATCCCCAGCATTTT	CTSSQDDEINHPQHF
TRBV24-1	TRBJ1-5	-	many	TGTGCCACCAGTCCCGGGGGAGGCAATCAGCCCCAGCATTTT	CATSPGGGNQPQHF
TRBV3-1	TRBJ2-1	-	many	TGTGCCAGCAGCCAAGCCCCGGACGGGTCCAATGAGCAGTTCTTC	CASSQAPDGSNEQFF
TRBV5-5	TRBJ1-2	-	many	TGTGCCAGCAGCGGCGACAGTACTTATGGCTACACCTTC	CASSGDSTYGYTF
TRBV7-9	TRBJ2-5	-	-	TGTGCCAGCAGCCAGGGACTTCAAATCGAGACCCAGTACTTC	CASSQGLQIETQYF
TRBV7-3	TRBJ1-1	-	many	TGTGCCAGCAGCTTAACTAGGAACACTGAAGCTTTCTTT	CASSLTRNTEAFF
TRBV5-4	TRBJ2-3	-	many	TGTGCCAGCAGCTTGGGGGCGCCCGCCCTCACAGATACGCAGTATTTT	CASSLGAPALTDTQYF
TRBV7-8	TRBJ2-7	-	few	TGTGCCAGCCACACGGGACACCGATCTTACGAGCAGTACTTC	CASHTGHRSYEQYF
TRBV4-3	TRBJ1-6	TRBD1	many	TGCGCCAGCAGCCAAGTGGGGTCCCAGGGGGTCGGCCTCCACTTT	CASSQVGSQGVGLHF
TRBV3-1	TRBJ2-1	-	medium-sized	TGTGCCAGCAGCCCAGGTTTGGTAGCAGGGTTCAACAATGAGCAGTTCTTC	CASSPGLVAGFNNEQFF
TRBV27	TRBJ1-5	-	medium-sized	TGTGCCAGCAGAAGGAATAGCAATCAGCCCCAGCATTTT	CASRRNSNQPQHF
TRBV18	TRBJ2-3	-	many	TGTGCCAGCTCACCAGGGGCCGCAGATACGCAGTATTTT	CASSPGAADTQYF
TRBV12-3/TRBV12-4	TRBJ2-3	TRBD2	many	TGTGCCAGCAGTTTACTAGCGGGGGGGCCCGATACGCAGTATTTT	CASSLLAGGPDTQYF
TRBV7-2	TRBJ1-1	-	medium-sized	TGTGCCAGCAGCTTAGATATTGGGCTTGGCACTGAAGCTTTCTTT	CASSLDIGLGTEAFF
TRBV6-2/TRBV6-3	TRBJ2-2	-	many	TGTGCCAGCAGTCGATCCAACACCGGGGAGCTGTTTTTT	CASSRSNTGELFF
TRBV15	TRBJ1-4	-	few	TGTGCCACCAGCAGAGCAGGAAGGAATGAAAAACTGTTTTTT	CATSRAGRNEKLFF
TRBV7-9	TRBJ2-1	TRBD2	large	TGTGCCAGCAGCCGAGGGGGACTAGCGGGAAACCCCAATGAGCAGTTCTTC	CASSRGGLAGNPNEQFF
TRBV12-3/TRBV12-4	TRBJ2-3	-	many	TGTGCCAGCAGCCCCCAGTCAGATACGCAGTATTTT	CASSPQSDTQYF
TRBV19	TRBJ1-5	-	many	TGTGCCAGTAGCATCTCTAGCAATCAGCCCCAGCATTTT	CASSISSNQPQHF
TRBV20-1	TRBJ1-2	TRBD1	many	TGCAGTGCTAGAGATCTCCGACAGGGGGCGAGTGGCTACACCTTC	CSARDLRQGASGYTF
TRBV12-3/TRBV12-4	TRBJ1-5	-	-	TGTGCCAGCAGTTGGGGGGGCAGATATCAGCCCCAGCATTTT	CASSWGGRYQPQHF
TRBV7-2	TRBJ2-7	TRBD2	many	TGTGCCAGCAGCCCGGGGGGGATCTCCTCCTACGAGCAGTACTTC	CASSPGGISSYEQYF
TRBV7-2	TRBJ1-5	-	many	TGTGCCAGCAGCTTAGTTGGGGGGGATCAGCCCCAGCATTTT	CASSLVGGDQPQHF
TRBV6-2/TRBV6-3	TRBJ2-2	-	many	TGTGCCAGCAGTTACGACGGGGTCACCGGGGAGCTGTTTTTT	CASSYDGVTGELFF
TRBV19	TRBJ2-1	TRBD1	many	TGTGCCAGTATCGACAGGGGCGACTCCAATGAGCAGTTCTTC	CASIDRGDSNEQFF
TRBV5-4	TRBJ2-7	-	medium-sized	TGTGCCAGCAGCTTGAGTCAGGGCCCCTCCTACGAGCAGTACTTC	CASSLSQGPSYEQYF
TRBV20-1	TRBJ1-1	-	many	TGCAGTGCTAGAACACAGGGTATGAACACTGAAGCTTTCTTT	CSARTQGMNTEAFF
TRBV19	TRBJ2-1	-	few	TGTGCCAGTAGTCCCCTTACGGGAGTTTGGGATGAGCAGTTCTTC	CASSPLTGVWDEQFF
TRBV12-3/TRBV12-4	TRBJ1-6	TRBD1	medium-sized	TGTGCCAGCAGTCCCCCAGGGGGCTGGAATAATTCACCCCTCCACTTT	CASSPPGGWNNSPLHF
TRBV7-8	TRBJ1-1	-	many	TGTGCCAGCAGCTTAAATTCTGCCAGAAACACTGAAGCTTTCTTT	CASSLNSARNTEAFF
TRBV6-5	TRBJ1-1	-	many	TGTGCCAGCAGTAGACCGCGAGGGGCTGAAGCTTTCTTT	CASSRPRGAEAFF
TRBV5-4	TRBJ2-4	TRBD1	-	TGTGCCAGCAGCCCTGACAGGGGGCTCATTCAGTACTTC	CASSPDRGLIQYF
TRBV13	TRBJ2-6	TRBD1	medium-sized	TGTGCCAGCAGCCCCCGGGACAGGGGGCTGTCTGGGGCCAACGTCCTGACTTTC	CASSPRDRGLSGANVLTF
TRBV29-1	TRBJ2-1	-	many	TGCAGCGTGGCCGCTCCTAACTCCTACAATGAGCAGTTCTTC	CSVAAPNSYNEQFF